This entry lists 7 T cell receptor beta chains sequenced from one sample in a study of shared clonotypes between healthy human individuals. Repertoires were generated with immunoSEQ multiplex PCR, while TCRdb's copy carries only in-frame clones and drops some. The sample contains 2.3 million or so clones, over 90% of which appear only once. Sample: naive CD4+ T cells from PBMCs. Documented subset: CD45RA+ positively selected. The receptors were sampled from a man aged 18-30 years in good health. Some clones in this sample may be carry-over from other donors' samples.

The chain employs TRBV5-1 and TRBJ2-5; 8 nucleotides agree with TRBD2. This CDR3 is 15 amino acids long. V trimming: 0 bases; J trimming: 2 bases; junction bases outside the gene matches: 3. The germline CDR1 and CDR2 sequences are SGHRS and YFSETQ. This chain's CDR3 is CASSLVTSGQETQYF. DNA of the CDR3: TGCGCCAGCAGCTTGGTTACTAGCGGTCAAGAGACCCAGTACTTC.

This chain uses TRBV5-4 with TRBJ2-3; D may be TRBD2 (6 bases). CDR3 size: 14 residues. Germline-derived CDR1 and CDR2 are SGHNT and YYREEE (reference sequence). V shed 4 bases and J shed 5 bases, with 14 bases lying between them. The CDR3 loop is CASSRPHGGDTQYF. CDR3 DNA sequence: TGTGCCAGCAGCCGCCCGCACGGGGGAGATACGCAGTATTTT.

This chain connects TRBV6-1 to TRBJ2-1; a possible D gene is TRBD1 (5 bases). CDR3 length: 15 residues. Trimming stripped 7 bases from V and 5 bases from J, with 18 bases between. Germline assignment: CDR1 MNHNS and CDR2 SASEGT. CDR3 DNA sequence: TGTGCCAGCACGATTTTTGGGGCAGGGCACAATGAGCAGTTCTTC. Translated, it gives CASTIFGAGHNEQFF.

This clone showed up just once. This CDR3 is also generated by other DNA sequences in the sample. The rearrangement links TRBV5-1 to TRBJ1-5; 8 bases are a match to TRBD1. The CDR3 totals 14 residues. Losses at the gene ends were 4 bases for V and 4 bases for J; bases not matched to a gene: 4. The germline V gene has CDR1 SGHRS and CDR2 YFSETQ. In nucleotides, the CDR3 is TGCGCCAGCAGCCCGACAGGGGATAATCAGCCCCAGCATTTT. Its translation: CASSPTGDNQPQHF.

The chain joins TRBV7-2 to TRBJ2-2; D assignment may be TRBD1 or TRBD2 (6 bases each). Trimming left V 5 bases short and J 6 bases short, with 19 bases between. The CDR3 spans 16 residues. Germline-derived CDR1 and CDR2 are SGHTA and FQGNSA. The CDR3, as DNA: TGTGCCAGCAGCGGAGGGGGACACCTCAATGCCGGGGAGCTGTTTTTT. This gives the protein CASSGGGHLNAGELFF. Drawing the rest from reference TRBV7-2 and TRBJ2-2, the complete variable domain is GAGVSQSPSNKVTEKGKDVELRCDPISGHTALYWYRQSLGQGLEFLIYFQGNSAPDKSGLPSDRFSAERTGGSVSTLTIQRTQQEDSAVYLCASSGGGHLNAGELFFGEGSRLTVL.

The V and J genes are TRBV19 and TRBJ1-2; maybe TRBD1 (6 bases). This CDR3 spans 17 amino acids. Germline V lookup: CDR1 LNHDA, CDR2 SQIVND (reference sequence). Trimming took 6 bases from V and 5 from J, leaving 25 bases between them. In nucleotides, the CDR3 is TGTGCCAGTAGCAACGACAGGCCCGGGGGTACGGGGTATGGCTACACCTTC. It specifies CASSNDRPGGTGYGYTF.

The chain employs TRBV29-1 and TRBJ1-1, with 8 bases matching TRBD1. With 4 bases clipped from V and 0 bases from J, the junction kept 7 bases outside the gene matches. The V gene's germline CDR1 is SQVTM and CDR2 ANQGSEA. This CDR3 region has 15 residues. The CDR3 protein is CSVARDRNMNTEAFF. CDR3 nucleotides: TGCAGCGTTGCCCGGGACAGGAACATGAACACTGAAGCTTTCTTT.